This entry is about one T cell receptor (beta chain). Antigen unknown. The sample originates from a study of Graves' ophthalmopathy and Graves' hyperthyroidism. CDR1 MDHEN and CDR2 SYDVKM come from the germline V gene. CDR3 length: 18 residues. Trimming took off 5 bases at V and 0 bases at J, with 17 bases between the two ends. Amplification of the TCR beta CDR3 regions used RNA transcripts (as template). Second-round multiplex PCR followed a first-round RT-PCR using HTBI primers. TCRdb called the multiplex PCR reads again in MiXCR, with one record for every CDR3 protein. The sample has roughly 220,000 distinct CDR3 sequences, 45% seen once; the top ten hold about half. The authors diagnosed from clinical symptoms, serum thyroxine, TRAb, thyroid ultrasound and orbital computed tomography. Study-wide findings and caveats: Blood repertoires reportedly contained most expanded thyroid clonotypes above 0.001 frequency.

The clonotype comes from an adult man with Graves' ophthalmopathy. The rearrangement links TRBV28 to TRBJ2-6, with D perhaps TRBD2 (6 bases). What was sequenced was peripheral blood. Here the CDR3 DNA reads TGTGCCAGCAGTCCCGCCGGGGGTATGTACTCTGGGGCCAACGTCCTGACTTTC. Amino acids: CASSPAGGMYSGANVLTF.